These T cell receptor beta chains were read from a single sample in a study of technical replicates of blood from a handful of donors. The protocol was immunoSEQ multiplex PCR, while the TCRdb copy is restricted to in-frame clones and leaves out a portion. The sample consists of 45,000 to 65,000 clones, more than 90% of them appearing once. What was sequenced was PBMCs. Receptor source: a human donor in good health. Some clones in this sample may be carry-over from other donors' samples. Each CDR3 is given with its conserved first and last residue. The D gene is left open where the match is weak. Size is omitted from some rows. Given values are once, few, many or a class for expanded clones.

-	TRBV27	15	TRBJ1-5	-	TGTGCCAGCAGTTTAGAGACAGGTCCCAATCAGCCCCAGCATTTT	CASSLETGPNQPQHF
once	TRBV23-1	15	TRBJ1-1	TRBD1	TGCGCCAGCAGCCGGGACAGGGGGCCGGGTGGTGAAGCTTTCTTT	CASSRDRGPGGEAFF
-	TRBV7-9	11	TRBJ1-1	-	TGTGCCAGCAGCTTCGAATCGGTGGCTTTCTTT	CASSFESVAFF
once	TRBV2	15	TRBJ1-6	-	TGTGCCAGCAGCCGGACAGTTGACTATAATTCACCCCTCCACTTT	CASSRTVDYNSPLHF
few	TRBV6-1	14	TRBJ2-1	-	TGTGCCAGCAGTGAGACTAGCTCCTACAATGAGCAGTTCTTC	CASSETSSYNEQFF
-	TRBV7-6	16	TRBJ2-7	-	TGTGCCAGCAGCACGCAGACTAGTCGGAGCTCCTACGAGCAGTACTTC	CASSTQTSRSSYEQYF
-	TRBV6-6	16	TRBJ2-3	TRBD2	TGTGCCAGCAGCCCGGGACTAGCGGGGCTCACAGATACGCAGTATTTT	CASSPGLAGLTDTQYF
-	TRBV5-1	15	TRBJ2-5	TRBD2	TGCGCCAGCAGCATGGGGACTAGCGGGAAAGAGACCCAGTACTTC	CASSMGTSGKETQYF
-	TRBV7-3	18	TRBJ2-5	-	TGTGCCAGCAGCTTAATTGTTCTAGCGAAAAGGAGTGGGGAGACCCAGTACTTC	CASSLIVLAKRSGETQYF
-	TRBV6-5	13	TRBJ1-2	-	TGTGCCAGCAGTCCTGGCTGGAACTATGGCTACACCTTC	CASSPGWNYGYTF
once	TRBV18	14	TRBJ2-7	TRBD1	TGTGCCAGCTCAACGGGACAGGGCTCCTACGAGCAGTACTTC	CASSTGQGSYEQYF
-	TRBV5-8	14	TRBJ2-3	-	TGTGCCAGCACGGGGAGACAGCGGGTTGATACGCAGTATTTT	CASTGRQRVDTQYF
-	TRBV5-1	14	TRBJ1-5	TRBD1	TGCGCCAGCAGTTGGACAGGGGGCGGTCAGCCCCAGCATTTT	CASSWTGGGQPQHF
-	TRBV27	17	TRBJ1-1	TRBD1	TGTGCCAGCAGTTTAGGTCCTTTGCAGGGGGCGCGAACTGAAGCTTTCTTT	CASSLGPLQGARTEAFF
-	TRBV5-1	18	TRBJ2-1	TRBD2	TGCGCCAGCCTACCTCTCTCTAGCGGGAGGGCCTCATACAATGAGCAGTTCTTC	CASLPLSSGRASYNEQFF
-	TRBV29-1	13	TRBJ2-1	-	TGCAGCATTGACTCGGCGGGGTACAATGAGCAGTTCTTC	CSIDSAGYNEQFF
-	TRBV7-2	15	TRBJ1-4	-	TGTGCCAGCAGCACCGGGTCCACAACTAATGAAAAACTGTTTTTT	CASSTGSTTNEKLFF
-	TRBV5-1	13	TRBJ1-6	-	TGCGCCAGCAGCCCGGGACTGGGCTCACCCCTCCACTTT	CASSPGLGSPLHF
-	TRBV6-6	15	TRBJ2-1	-	TGTGCCAGCAGCCGCGCGGGACGGGAATACAATGAGCAGTTCTTC	CASSRAGREYNEQFF
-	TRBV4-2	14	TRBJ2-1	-	TGTGCCAGCAGCCAAGCGGGGGAGGCCAATGAGCAGTTCTTC	CASSQAGEANEQFF
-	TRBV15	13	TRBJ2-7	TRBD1	TGTGCCGCCGCAGGGGACAGGGGCTACGAGCAGTACTTC	CAAAGDRGYEQYF
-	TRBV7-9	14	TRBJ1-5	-	TGTGCCAGCAGCTTAGGGCTTGGCAATCAGCCCCAGCATTTT	CASSLGLGNQPQHF
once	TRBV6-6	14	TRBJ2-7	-	TGTGCCAGCAGTTTAGCAGCACCCTCGGGCGAGCAGTACTTC	CASSLAAPSGEQYF
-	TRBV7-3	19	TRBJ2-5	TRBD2	TGTGCCAGCAGCTTAAAGGTTGAGGGGCTAGCGGGAATACAAGAGACCCAGTACTTC	CASSLKVEGLAGIQETQYF
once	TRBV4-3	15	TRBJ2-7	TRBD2	TGCGCCAGCAGCCGGCTAGCGGGGGAAACCTACGAGCAGTACTTC	CASSRLAGETYEQYF
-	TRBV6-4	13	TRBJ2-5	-	TGTGCCAGCCTAGGACATCCTCGGGAGACCCAGTACTTC	CASLGHPRETQYF
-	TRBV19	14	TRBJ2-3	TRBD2	TGTGCCAGTAGTGGCGGGAGAGGCACAGATACGCAGTATTTT	CASSGGRGTDTQYF
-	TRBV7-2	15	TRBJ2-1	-	TGTGCCAGCAGCCCCGGTAGCGGAACCTACAATGAGCAGTTCTTC	CASSPGSGTYNEQFF
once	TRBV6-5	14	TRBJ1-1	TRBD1	TGTGCCAGCAGTTTCAGGGGGCGAGGTGCTGAAGCTTTCTTT	CASSFRGRGAEAFF
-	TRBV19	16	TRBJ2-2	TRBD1	TGTGCCAGTAGTATGGGGGACAGGGGCCATGGCGGGGAGCTGTTTTTT	CASSMGDRGHGGELFF
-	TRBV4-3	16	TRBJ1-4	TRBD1	TGCGCCAGCAGCCAAGATGGGACAGTAGGAAATGAAAAACTGTTTTTT	CASSQDGTVGNEKLFF
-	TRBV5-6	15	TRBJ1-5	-	TGTGCCAGCAGCGTGACAGGCGTTAGCAATCAGCCCCAGCATTTT	CASSVTGVSNQPQHF
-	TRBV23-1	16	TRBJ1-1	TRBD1	TGCGCCAGCAGTCATTACAGGGGGTCTAAGGGGACTGAAGCTTTCTTT	CASSHYRGSKGTEAFF
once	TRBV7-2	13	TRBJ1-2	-	TGTGCCAGCAGCTTAGTGTGGGGGGAAGGCTACACCTTC	CASSLVWGEGYTF
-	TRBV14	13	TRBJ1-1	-	TGTGCCAGCAGCTTTACAGTGAACACTGAAGCTTTCTTT	CASSFTVNTEAFF
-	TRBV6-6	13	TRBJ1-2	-	TGTGCCAGCAGTGGACAGTTAAACTATGGCTACACCTTC	CASSGQLNYGYTF
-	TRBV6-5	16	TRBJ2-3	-	TGTGCCAGCAGTTACTCCGGTCTAGCTAAGACAGATACGCAGTATTTT	CASSYSGLAKTDTQYF
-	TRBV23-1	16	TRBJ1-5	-	TGCGCCAGCAGTCAATGGAAGGACAGAGATGGTCAGCCCCAGCATTTT	CASSQWKDRDGQPQHF
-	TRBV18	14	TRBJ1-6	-	TGTGCCAGCTCACCACCGTCAGATAATTCACCCCTCCACTTT	CASSPPSDNSPLHF
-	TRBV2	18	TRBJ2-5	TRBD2	TGTGCCAGCAGGGCCCGACTAGCGGGGGGGATGACTTCTGAGACCCAGTACTTC	CASRARLAGGMTSETQYF
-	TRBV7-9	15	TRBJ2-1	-	TGTGCCAGCAGCTTTCTAGCTGGTTGGGCCAATGAGCAGTTCTTC	CASSFLAGWANEQFF
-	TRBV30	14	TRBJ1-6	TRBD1	TGTGCCTGGAGCAGAGACAGGGGGGTTTCACCCCTCCACTTT	CAWSRDRGVSPLHF
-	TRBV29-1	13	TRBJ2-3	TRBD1	TGCAGCGTTGGGGACAGACACACAGATACGCAGTATTTT	CSVGDRHTDTQYF
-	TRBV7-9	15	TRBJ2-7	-	TGTGCCAGCAGCTTAGAATCTCCCGTCATGGCCGAGCAGTACTTC	CASSLESPVMAEQYF